This T cell receptor beta chain was obtained from a study of shared clonotypes between healthy human individuals. Study-level findings and limits: Deeper or shallower sequencing was expected to change how clonotypes are shared among donors.

With regard to this clone: Its matching antigen is unknown.

Germline V CDR1 and CDR2: SGHAT, FQNNGV. Unmatched junction bases numbered 12, after V lost 5 bases and J lost 0 bases. The CDR3 consists of 17 residues. Terminally differentiated effector memory CD45RA+ cells were left out of the naive CD8 fraction, which was CD45RO-negative and positively selected for CCR7. This was a deep-level run. TCRdb's copy holds only in-frame clones and misses some; the assay was immunoSEQ multiplex PCR. The table has more than 600,000 clones, about 91% seen once; the top ten hold 24%. The rearrangement joins TRBV11-2 to TRBJ2-7; TRBD2 matches at 8 bases. The sample consisted of naive CD8+ T cells sorted from blood. The TCR comes from a man aged 25 to 40 in good health. CDR3 coding DNA: TGTGCCAGCAGCCCGCCACCGGGACTAGAGAGCTCCTACGAGCAGTACTTC. Protein product: CASSPPPGLESSYEQYF. Full variable domain (outside the CDR3, taken from reference TRBV11-2 and TRBJ2-7): EAGVAQSPRYKIIEKRQSVAFWCNPISGHATLYWYQQILGQGPKLLIQFQNNGVVDDSQLPKDRFSAERLKGVDSTLKIQPAKLEDSAVYLCASSPPPGLESSYEQYFGPGTRLTVT.